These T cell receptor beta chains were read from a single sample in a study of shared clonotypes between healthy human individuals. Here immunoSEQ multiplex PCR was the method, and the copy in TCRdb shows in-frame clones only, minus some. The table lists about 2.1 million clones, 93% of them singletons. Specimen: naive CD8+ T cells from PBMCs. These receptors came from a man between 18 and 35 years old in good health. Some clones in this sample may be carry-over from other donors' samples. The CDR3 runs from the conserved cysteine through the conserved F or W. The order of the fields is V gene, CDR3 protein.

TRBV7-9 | CAHPEKGAMYGYTF
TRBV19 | CASSGPLSVTF
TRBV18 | CASSPRTGGTYEQYF
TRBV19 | CASSVRTGNQPQHF
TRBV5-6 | CASSSDPDTQYF
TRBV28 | CASSFGRGNTEAFF
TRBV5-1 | CASSLVLAGDNEQFF
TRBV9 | CASSLTTSGRTGTGLNF
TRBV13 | CASSSRQGPYNEQFF
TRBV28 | CASSSGSNTGELFF
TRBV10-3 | CAISAGDTEAFF
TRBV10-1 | CASSSGQGVDTQYF
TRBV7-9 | CASSFTALAGGADTQYF
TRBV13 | CASSSHSYNEQFF
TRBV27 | CASRPPGLADNEQFF
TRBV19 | CASSISSGGGNEQFF
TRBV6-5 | CASRPTRDEKLFF